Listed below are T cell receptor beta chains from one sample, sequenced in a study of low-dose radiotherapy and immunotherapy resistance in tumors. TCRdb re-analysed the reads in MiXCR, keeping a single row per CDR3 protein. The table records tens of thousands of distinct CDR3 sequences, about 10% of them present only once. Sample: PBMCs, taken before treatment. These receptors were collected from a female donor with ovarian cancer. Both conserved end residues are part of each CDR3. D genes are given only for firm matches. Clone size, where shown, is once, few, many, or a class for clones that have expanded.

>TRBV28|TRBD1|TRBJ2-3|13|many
CASRRQGADTQYF
TGTGCCAGCAGACGACAGGGGGCTGATACGCAGTATTTT
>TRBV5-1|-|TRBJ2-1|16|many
CASSLAGSATGNEQFF
TGCGCCAGCAGCTTGGCGGGATCCGCTACGGGCAATGAGCAGTTCTTC
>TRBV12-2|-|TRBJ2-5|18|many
CASRSHNRAGAFQETQYF
TGTGCAAGTCGCTCCCACAATCGCGCGGGGGCCTTCCAAGAGACCCAGTACTTC
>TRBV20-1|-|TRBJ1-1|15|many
CSARDGRQKNTEAFF
TGCAGTGCTAGAGATGGGCGACAGAAGAACACTGAAGCTTTCTTT
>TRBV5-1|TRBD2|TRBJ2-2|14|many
CASSLESSGGELFF
TGCGCCAGCAGCTTGGAGTCTAGCGGGGGGGAGCTGTTTTTT
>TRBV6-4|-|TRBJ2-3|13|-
CASSDGSVDTQYF
TGTGCCAGCAGTGACGGGTCGGTAGATACGCAGTATTTT
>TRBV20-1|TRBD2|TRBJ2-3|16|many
CSAPGLLAGEADTQYF
TGCAGTGCCCCCGGTCTGCTAGCGGGAGAAGCAGATACGCAGTATTTT
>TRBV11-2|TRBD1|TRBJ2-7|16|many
CASSTVWTGPSYEQYF
TGTGCCAGCAGCACGGTTTGGACAGGACCTTCCTACGAGCAGTACTTC
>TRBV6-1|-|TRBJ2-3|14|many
CASASEGSPDTQYF
TGTGCCAGCGCCTCGGAGGGTAGCCCAGATACGCAGTATTTT
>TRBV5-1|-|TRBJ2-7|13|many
CASSVGQNYEQYF
TGCGCCAGCAGCGTAGGACAGAACTACGAGCAGTACTTC
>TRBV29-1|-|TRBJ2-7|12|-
CSVSRGGNEQYF
TGCAGCGTTTCAAGGGGTGGTAACGAGCAGTACTTC
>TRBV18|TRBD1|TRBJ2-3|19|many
CASSPIPVRDSVSTDTQYF
TGTGCCAGCTCCCCAATCCCTGTTCGGGACAGTGTAAGCACAGATACGCAGTATTTT
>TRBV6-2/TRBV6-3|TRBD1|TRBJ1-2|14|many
CASSWDRTGRGYTF
TGTGCCAGCAGTTGGGATCGGACAGGTCGAGGCTACACCTTC
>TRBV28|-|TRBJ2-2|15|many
CASRTAGGGTGELFF
TGTGCCAGCAGGACGGCAGGAGGGGGGACCGGGGAGCTGTTTTTT
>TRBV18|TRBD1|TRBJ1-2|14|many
CASSPPGQGNGYTF
TGTGCCAGCTCACCACCGGGACAGGGGAATGGCTACACCTTC
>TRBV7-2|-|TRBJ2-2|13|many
CASSPTDTGELFF
TGTGCCAGCAGCCCCACCGACACCGGGGAGCTGTTTTTT
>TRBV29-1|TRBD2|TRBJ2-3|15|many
CSVAASGGSTDTQYF
TGCAGCGTAGCCGCTAGCGGGGGCAGCACAGATACGCAGTATTTT
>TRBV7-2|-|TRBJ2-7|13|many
CASSSPQFYEQYF
TGTGCCAGCAGCTCCCCTCAATTCTACGAGCAGTACTTC
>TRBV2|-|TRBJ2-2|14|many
CASRSSTSSGELFF
TGTGCCAGCAGGTCCTCCACTAGCTCCGGGGAGCTGTTTTTT
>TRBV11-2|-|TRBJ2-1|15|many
CASSLFAGGDNEQFF
TGTGCCAGCAGCTTATTTGCAGGGGGGGACAATGAGCAGTTCTTC
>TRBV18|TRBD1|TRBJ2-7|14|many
CASSGLTGFHEQYF
TGTGCCAGCTCGGGCCTGACAGGGTTCCACGAGCAGTACTTC
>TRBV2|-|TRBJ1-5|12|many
CATGTANQPQHF
TGTGCCACCGGGACCGCCAATCAGCCCCAGCATTTT
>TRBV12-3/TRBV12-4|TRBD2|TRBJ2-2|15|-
CASSFSGRPAGELFF
TGTGCCAGCAGTTTCAGCGGGAGGCCGGCCGGGGAGCTGTTTTTT
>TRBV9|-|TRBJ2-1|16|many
CASSVAAGVAGNEQFF
TGTGCCAGCAGCGTAGCCGCAGGGGTCGCCGGAAATGAGCAGTTCTTC
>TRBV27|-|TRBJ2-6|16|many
CASSFIVGAGANVLTF
TGTGCCAGCAGTTTTATTGTGGGTGCGGGGGCCAACGTCCTGACTTTC
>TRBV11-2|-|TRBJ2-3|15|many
CASSFQGRWADTQYF
TGTGCCAGCAGCTTCCAAGGGCGTTGGGCAGATACGCAGTATTTT
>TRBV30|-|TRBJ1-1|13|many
CAWVPGFNTEAFF
TGTGCCTGGGTCCCAGGGTTTAACACTGAAGCTTTCTTT
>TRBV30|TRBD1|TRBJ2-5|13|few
CAAGQGWQETQYF
TGTGCCGCCGGACAGGGGTGGCAAGAGACCCAGTACTTC
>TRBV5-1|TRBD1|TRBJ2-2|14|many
CASEEGQPTGELFF
TGCGCCAGCGAAGAGGGACAGCCCACCGGGGAGCTGTTTTTT
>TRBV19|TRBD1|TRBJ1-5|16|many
CASSMVGQGFNQPQHF
TGTGCCAGTAGTATGGTGGGACAGGGTTTCAATCAGCCCCAGCATTTT
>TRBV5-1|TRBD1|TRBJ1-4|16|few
CASSSPNRGSNEKLFF
TGCGCCAGCAGCTCTCCCAACAGGGGGTCTAATGAAAAACTGTTTTTT
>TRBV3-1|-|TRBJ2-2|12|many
CASSQVGRALFF
TGTGCCAGCAGCCAAGTCGGCAGGGCGCTGTTTTTT
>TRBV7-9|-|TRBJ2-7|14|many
CASSPRLESYEQYF
TGTGCCAGCAGCCCCCGACTGGAGAGCTACGAGCAGTACTTC
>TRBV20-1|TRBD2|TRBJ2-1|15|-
CSARDHASGIPRQFF
TGCAGTGCTAGAGATCACGCTAGCGGGATTCCTCGGCAGTTCTTC
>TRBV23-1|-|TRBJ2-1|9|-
CASTPTQFF
TGCGCCAGCACCCCTACGCAGTTCTTC
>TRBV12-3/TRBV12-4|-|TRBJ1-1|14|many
CASSFSGGNTEAFF
TGTGCCAGCAGCTTTTCTGGGGGGAACACTGAAGCTTTCTTC
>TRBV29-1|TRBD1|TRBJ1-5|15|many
CSVTWTGFGNQPQHF
TGCAGCGTCACGTGGACAGGGTTCGGCAATCAGCCCCAGCATTTT
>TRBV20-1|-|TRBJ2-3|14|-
CSARGRGVTDTQYF
TGCAGTGCTAGAGGACGGGGCGTCACAGATACGCAGTATTTT
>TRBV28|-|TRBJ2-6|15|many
CASSSGASGANVLTF
TGTGCCAGCAGTTCAGGGGCCTCTGGGGCCAACGTCCTGACTTTC
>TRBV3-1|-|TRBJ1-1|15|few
CASSPLPGQNTEAFF
TGTGCCAGCAGCCCCCTCCCGGGACAGAACACTGAAGCTTTCTTT